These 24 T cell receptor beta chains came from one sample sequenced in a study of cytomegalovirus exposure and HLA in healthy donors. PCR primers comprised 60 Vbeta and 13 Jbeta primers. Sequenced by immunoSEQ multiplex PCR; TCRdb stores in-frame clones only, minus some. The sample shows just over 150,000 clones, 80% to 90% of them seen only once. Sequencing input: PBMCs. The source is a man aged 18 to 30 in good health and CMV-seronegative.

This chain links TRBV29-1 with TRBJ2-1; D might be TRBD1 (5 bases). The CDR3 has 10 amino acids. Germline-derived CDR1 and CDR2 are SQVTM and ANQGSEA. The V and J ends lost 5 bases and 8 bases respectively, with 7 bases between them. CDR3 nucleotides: TGCAGCGTTCTAGGGGATGAGCAGTTCTTC. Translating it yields CSVLGDEQFF.

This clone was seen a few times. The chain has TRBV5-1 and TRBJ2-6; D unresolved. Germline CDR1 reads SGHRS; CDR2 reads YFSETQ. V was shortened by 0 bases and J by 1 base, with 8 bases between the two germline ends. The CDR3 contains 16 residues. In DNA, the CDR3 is TGCGCCAGCAGCTTGGGAGGTTCATCTGGGGCCAACGTCCTGACTTTC. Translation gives CASSLGGSSGANVLTF.

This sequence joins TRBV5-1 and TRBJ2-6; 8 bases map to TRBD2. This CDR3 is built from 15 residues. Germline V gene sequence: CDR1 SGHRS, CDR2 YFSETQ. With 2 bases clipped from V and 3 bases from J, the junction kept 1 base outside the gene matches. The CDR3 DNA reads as TGCGCCAGCAGCTTCAGCGGGAGTGGGGCCAACGTCCTGACTTTC. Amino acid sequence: CASSFSGSGANVLTF.

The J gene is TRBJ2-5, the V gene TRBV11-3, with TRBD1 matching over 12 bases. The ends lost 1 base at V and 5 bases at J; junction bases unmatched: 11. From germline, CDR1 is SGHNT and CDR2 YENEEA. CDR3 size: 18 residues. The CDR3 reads CASSLGAARDRGRETQYF. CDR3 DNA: TGTGCCAGCAGCTTAGGGGCCGCAAGGGACAGGGGGCGGGAGACCCAGTACTTC.

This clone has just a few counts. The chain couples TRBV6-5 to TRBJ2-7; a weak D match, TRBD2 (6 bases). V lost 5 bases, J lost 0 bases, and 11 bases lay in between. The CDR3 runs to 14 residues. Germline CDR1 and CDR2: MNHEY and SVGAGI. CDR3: CASSRDGSSYEQYF. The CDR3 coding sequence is TGTGCCAGCAGTAGGGACGGGAGCTCCTACGAGCAGTACTTC.

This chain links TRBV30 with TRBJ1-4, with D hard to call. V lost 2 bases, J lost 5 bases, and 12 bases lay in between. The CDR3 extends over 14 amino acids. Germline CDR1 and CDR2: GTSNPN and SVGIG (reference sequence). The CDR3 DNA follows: TGTGCCTGGAGTTCCCGGGGAGGAAATGAAAAACTGTTTTTT. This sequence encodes CAWSSRGGNEKLFF.

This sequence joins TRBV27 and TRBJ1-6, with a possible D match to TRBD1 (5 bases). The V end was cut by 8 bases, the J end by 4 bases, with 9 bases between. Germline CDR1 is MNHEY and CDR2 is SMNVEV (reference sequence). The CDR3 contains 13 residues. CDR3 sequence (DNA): TGTGCCAGCCGTGACAGATATAATTCACCCCTCCACTTT. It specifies CASRDRYNSPLHF.

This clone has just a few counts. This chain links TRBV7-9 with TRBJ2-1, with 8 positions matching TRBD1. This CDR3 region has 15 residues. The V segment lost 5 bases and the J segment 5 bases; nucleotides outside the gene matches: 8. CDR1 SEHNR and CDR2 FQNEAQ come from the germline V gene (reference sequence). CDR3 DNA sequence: TGTGCCAGCAGCGCGGGACAGGCCTACAACAATGAGCAGTTCTTC. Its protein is CASSAGQAYNNEQFF.

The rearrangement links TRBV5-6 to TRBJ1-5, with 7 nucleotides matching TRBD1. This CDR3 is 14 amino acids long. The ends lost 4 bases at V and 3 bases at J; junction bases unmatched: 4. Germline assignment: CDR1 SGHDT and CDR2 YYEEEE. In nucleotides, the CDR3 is TGTGCCAGCAGCAGGACAGGATACAATCAGCCCCAGCATTTT. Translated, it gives CASSRTGYNQPQHF.

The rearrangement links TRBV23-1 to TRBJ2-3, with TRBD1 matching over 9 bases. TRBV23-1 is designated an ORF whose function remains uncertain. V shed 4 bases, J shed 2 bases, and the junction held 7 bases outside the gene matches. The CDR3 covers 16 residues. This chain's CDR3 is CASSPYGTGLTDTQYF. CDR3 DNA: TGCGCCAGCAGTCCTTACGGGACAGGGCTCACAGATACGCAGTATTTT.

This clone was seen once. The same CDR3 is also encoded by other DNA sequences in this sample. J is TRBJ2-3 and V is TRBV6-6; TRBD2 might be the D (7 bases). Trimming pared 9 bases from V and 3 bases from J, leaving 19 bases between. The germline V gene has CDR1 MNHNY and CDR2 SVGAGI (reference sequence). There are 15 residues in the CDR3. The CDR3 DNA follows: TGTGCCAGTATCAAACGGGGGGCGGGTACAGATACGCAGTATTTT. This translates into CASIKRGAGTDTQYF.

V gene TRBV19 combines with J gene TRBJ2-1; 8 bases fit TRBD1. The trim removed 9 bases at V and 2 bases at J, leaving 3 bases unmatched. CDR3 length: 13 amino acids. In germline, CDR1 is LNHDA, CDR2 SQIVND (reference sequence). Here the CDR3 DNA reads TGTGCCAGCCGGGACAGGCCCTACAATGAGCAGTTCTTC. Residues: CASRDRPYNEQFF.

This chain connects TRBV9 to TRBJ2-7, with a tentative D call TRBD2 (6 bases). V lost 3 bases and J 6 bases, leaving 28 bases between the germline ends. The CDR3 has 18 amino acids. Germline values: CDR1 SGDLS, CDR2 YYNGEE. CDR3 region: CASSAGSLPGDGATEQYF. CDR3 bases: TGTGCCAGCAGCGCAGGTTCCCTGCCGGGGGACGGAGCGACCGAGCAGTACTTC.

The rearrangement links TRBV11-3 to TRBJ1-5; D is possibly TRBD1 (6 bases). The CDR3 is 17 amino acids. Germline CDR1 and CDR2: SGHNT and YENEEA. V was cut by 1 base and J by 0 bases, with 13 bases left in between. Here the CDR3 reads CASSLVPGQSSNQPQHF. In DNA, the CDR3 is TGTGCCAGCAGCTTAGTCCCTGGACAGAGTAGCAATCAGCCCCAGCATTTT. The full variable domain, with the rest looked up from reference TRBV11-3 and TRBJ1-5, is EAGVVQSPRYKIIEKKQPVAFWCNPISGHNTLYWYLQNLGQGPELLIRYENEEAVDDSQLPKDRFSAERLKGVDSTLKIQPAELGDSAVYLCASSLVPGQSSNQPQHFGDGTRLSIL.

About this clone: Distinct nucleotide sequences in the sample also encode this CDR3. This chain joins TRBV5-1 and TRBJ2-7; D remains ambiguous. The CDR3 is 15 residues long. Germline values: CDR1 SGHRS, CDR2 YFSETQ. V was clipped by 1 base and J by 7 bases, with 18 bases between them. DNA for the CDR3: TGCGCCAGCAGCTTGCTCGAGCTGGGCCGCGAGGAGCAGTACTTC. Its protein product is CASSLLELGREEQYF.

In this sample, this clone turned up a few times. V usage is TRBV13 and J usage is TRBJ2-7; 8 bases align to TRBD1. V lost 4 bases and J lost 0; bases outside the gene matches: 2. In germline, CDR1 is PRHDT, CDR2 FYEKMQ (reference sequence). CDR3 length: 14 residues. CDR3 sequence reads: CASSWDRTSYEQYF. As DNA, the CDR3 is TGTGCCAGCAGCTGGGACAGGACCTCCTACGAGCAGTACTTC.

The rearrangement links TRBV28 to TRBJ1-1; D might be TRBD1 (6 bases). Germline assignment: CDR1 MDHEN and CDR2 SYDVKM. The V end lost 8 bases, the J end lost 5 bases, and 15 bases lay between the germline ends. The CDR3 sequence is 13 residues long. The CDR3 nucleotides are TGTGCCAGCGGTGGGGGGGGGCGAACTGAAGCTTTCTTT. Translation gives CASGGGGRTEAFF. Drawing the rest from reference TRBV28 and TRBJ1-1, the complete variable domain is DVKVTQSSRYLVKRTGEKVFLECVQDMDHENMFWYRQDPGLGLRLIYFSYDVKMKEKGDIPEGYSVSREKKERFSLILESASTNQTSMYLCASGGGGRTEAFFGQGTRLTVV.

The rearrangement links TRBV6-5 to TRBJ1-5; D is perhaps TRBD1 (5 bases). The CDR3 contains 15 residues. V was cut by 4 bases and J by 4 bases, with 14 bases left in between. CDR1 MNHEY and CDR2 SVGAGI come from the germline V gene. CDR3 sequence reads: CASSSGGRGNQPQHF. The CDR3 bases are TGTGCCAGCAGTTCGGGCGGACGGGGGAATCAGCCCCAGCATTTT.

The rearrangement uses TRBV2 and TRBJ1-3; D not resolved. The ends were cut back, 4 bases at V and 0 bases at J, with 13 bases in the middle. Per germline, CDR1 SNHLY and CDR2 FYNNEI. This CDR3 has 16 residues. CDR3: CASSVELVSSGNTIYF. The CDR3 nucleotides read TGTGCCAGCAGTGTGGAGTTGGTGAGCTCTGGAAACACCATATATTTT.

DNA of the CDR3: TGTGCCAGCAGTGCCACAGGGTTCAATCAGCCCCAGCATTTT. Its translation: CASSATGFNQPQHF. This sequence joins TRBV2 and TRBJ1-5; D possibly corresponds to TRBD1 (6 bases). Germline V gene sequence: CDR1 SNHLY, CDR2 FYNNEI. The CDR3 consists of 14 residues. V gave up 4 bases and J gave up 3 bases, with 10 bases separating them.

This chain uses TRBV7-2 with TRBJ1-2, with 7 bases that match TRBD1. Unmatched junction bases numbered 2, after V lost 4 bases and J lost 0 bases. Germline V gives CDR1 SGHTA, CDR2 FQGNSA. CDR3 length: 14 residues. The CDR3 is CASSSTGSNYGYTF. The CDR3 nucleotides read TGTGCCAGCAGCTCGACAGGGTCTAACTATGGCTACACCTTC.

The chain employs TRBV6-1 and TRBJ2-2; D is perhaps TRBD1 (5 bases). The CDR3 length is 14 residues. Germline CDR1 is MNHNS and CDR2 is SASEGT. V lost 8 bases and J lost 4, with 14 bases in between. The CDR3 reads CASDGVGATGELFF. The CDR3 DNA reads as TGTGCCAGCGACGGAGTAGGGGCCACCGGGGAGCTGTTTTTT.

The CDR3 nucleotides read TGTGCCAGCAGTGAATCTGACAGGGGCCAAGAGACCCAGTACTTC. This gives the protein CASSESDRGQETQYF. V gene TRBV2 combines with J gene TRBJ2-5, with 8 nucleotides matching TRBD1. V lost 2 bases, J lost 1 base, and 3 bases stayed unmatched. This CDR3 spans 15 amino acids. Germline V lookup: CDR1 SNHLY, CDR2 FYNNEI.

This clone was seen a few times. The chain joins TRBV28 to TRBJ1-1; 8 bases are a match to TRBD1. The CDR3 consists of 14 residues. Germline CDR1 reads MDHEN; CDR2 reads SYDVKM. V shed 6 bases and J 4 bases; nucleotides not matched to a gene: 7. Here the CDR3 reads CASRVTGVGTEAFF. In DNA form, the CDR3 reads TGTGCCAGCAGGGTGACAGGGGTGGGCACTGAAGCTTTCTTT.